These 17 T cell receptor beta chains were sequenced from one sample in a study of read filtering for tumor transcriptome and immune sequencing. This library used roughly 400 ng RNA and molecular barcoded adaptors spanning alpha/delta and beta/gamma chains. TCRdb reanalysed the reads using MiXCR and keeps one entry per CDR3 protein. Of more than 35,000 distinct CDR3 sequences listed, about 14% are singletons. The material sequenced was a population of CD138-negative cells sorted from bone marrow. The receptors shown here come from a donor at least 40 years old with multiple myeloma.

This clonotype was observed many times. The gene calls are TRBV5-4 and TRBJ2-7, with TRBD2 identical over 9 bases. The V segment lost 4 bases and the J segment 6 bases; nucleotides outside the gene matches: 11. Germline lookup yields CDR1 SGHNT and CDR2 YYREEE (reference sequence). The CDR3 is made up of 15 amino acids. The CDR3 nucleotides read TGTGCCAGCAGCCCCGGGGCAGCGGGGGGCCGCGAGCAGTACTTC. Amino acid sequence: CASSPGAAGGREQYF.

In the case of this clonotype: No conserved phenylalanine or tryptophan ends this CDR3, so it is likely a read error. Because the CDR3's place on the DNA is in doubt, the DNA is left out and the CDR3 is given as listed by TCRdb. The rearrangement uses TRBV9 and TRBJ2-1; TRBD1, the table's D call, was not compared with the DNA. Germline V gene sequence: CDR1 SGDLS, CDR2 YYNGEE. The CDR3 spans 15 amino acids, including both terminal residues. Here the CDR3 reads CASSEQGGSYNEQIS.

In its sample, this clonotype was seen many times. Just one base apart from a much larger clone, this may be a read error. The chain is built from TRBV28 and TRBJ1-4; D is perhaps TRBD1 (6 bases). In germline, CDR1 is MDHEN, CDR2 SYDVKM. The CDR3 totals 14 residues. The CDR3 DNA follows: TGTGCCAGCAGATGGACCGGACCAGGGGAAAAACGGTTTTTT. Amino acids: CASRWTGPGEKRFF.

Notes on this clonotype: Germline is not matched at one junction end, which may reflect a read error. The gene calls are TRBV29-1 and TRBJ2-1, with 8 bases identical to TRBD1. The V gene's germline CDR1 is SQVTM and CDR2 ANQGSEA. This CDR3 is 12 amino acids long. CDR3 bases: TGCAGCGCTGGCCCGACAGGGGATGAGGAGTTCTTC. As protein: CSAGPTGDEEFF.

This clonotype was found many times. V gene TRBV2 combines with J gene TRBJ2-1, with D uncertain. The CDR3 spans 16 residues. The germline V gene encodes CDR1 SNHLY and CDR2 FYNNEI. The V end lost 4 bases, the J end lost 3 bases, and 16 bases lay between the germline ends. Here the CDR3 DNA reads TGTGCCAGCAGTGTCGGCCTCCCCGCGGACTACAATGAGCAGTTCTTC. Translating it yields CASSVGLPADYNEQFF.

Concerning this clonotype itself: One base separates it from a far larger clone, so it is likely a read error. The conserved final phenylalanine or tryptophan is absent from the CDR3, which likely points to a read error. The J gene is TRBJ2-1, the V gene TRBV7-9, with a tentative D call TRBD2 (6 bases). Germline CDR1 and CDR2: SEHNR and FQNEAQ (reference sequence). This CDR3 spans 14 amino acids. CDR3 in amino acids: CASSLIETRGEQFL. The CDR3 DNA is TGCGCCAGCAGCTTGATAGAGACTAGGGGTGAGCAGTTCCTC.

This clonotype was picked up many times. The chain is built from TRBV7-2 and TRBJ1-1, with 10 positions matching TRBD1. The CDR3 totals 16 residues. The junction had 7 bases not matched to a gene; V was cut back by 5 bases and J by 1 base. Germline V gene sequence: CDR1 SGHTA, CDR2 FQGNSA. CDR3 nucleotide sequence: TGTGCCAGCAGCCTAACGACAGGGGGCTGGAACACTGAAGCTTTCTTT. The encoded protein is CASSLTTGGWNTEAFF.

Notes on this clonotype: A clone one base away is much larger, so this may be a read error. The rearrangement links TRBV6-1 to TRBJ2-7; the D is unclear. From germline, CDR1 is MNHNS and CDR2 SASEGT. There are 14 residues in the CDR3. V was trimmed by 6 bases and J by 2 bases, leaving 14 bases between them. The CDR3 coding sequence is TGTGCCAGCAGCGCCTCGATAGGGACCTACGAGCAGTACTTC. Translation gives CASSASIGTYEQYF.

This chain connects TRBV18 to TRBJ2-5, with unresolved D. V lost 4 bases and J lost 5, with 17 bases in between. Looked up from germline, CDR1 is KGHSH and CDR2 is LQKENI. This CDR3 comprises 15 residues. The CDR3 spells CASSLYRQAVETQYF. CDR3 nucleotides: TGTGCCAGCTCACTCTACCGACAAGCCGTCGAGACCCAGTACTTC.

This clonotype has at least ten counts. Mismatch with germline at one junction end may stem from a read error. The rearrangement uses TRBV20-1 and TRBJ2-7; either TRBD1 or TRBD2 may supply D (5 bases each). The CDR3 totals 16 residues. CDR1 is DFQATT and CDR2 is SNEGSKA in the germline V gene (reference sequence). CDR3 residues: CSASESAGKGSYEQHF. CDR3 bases: TGCAGTGCTAGCGAGTCCGCCGGGAAGGGGTCCTACGAGCAGCACTTC.

Ten or more counts support this clonotype. The genes are TRBV5-4 and TRBJ2-7; D gene unclear. The length of the CDR3 is 11 residues. CDR1 and CDR2 (germline): SGHNT, YYREEE (reference sequence). The V end was cut by 4 bases, the J end by 2 bases, with 4 bases between. The CDR3 nucleotides read TGTGCCAGCAGCCCCCCCTACGAGCAGTACTTC. Translation gives CASSPPYEQYF.

This clonotype showed up many times. The V gene is TRBV7-2, the J gene TRBJ2-5; D is unresolved. Germline V lookup: CDR1 SGHTA, CDR2 FQGNSA. V was trimmed by 6 bases and J by 3 bases, leaving 17 bases between them. This CDR3 is built from 15 residues. CDR3 residues: CASRPRAYTKETQYF. The CDR3 DNA sequence: TGTGCCAGCAGACCCAGAGCCTACACAAAAGAGACCCAGTACTTC.

This clonotype was counted a few times. J is TRBJ1-2 and V is TRBV15; D not resolved. Trimming took off 0 bases at V and 7 bases at J, with 21 bases between the two ends. The germline CDR1 and CDR2 sequences are LNHNV and YYDKDF (reference sequence). The CDR3 consists of 17 residues. CDR3 sequence (DNA): TGTGCCACCAGCAGAGATTGGGCTTATACGGAGAATGTTGGCTACACCTTC. Translation gives CATSRDWAYTENVGYTF. The variable domain in full, completed from reference TRBV15 and TRBJ1-2, reads DAMVIQNPRYQVTQFGKPVTLSCSQTLNHNVMYWYQQKSSQAPKLLFHYYDKDFNNEADTPDNFQSRRPNTSFCFLDIRSPGLGDTAMYLCATSRDWAYTENVGYTFGSGTRLTVV.

This clonotype was counted only a few times. V and J are TRBV5-1 and TRBJ1-1; D might be TRBD1 (5 bases). CDR1 is SGHRS, CDR2 YFSETQ, per germline. The CDR3 loop spans 15 amino acids. Trimming removed 0 bases from V and 4 bases from J, with 13 bases in between. CDR3 nucleotide sequence: TGCGCCAGCAGCTTGGGAAGTCCAGGGACCACTGAAGCTTTCTTT. This encodes CASSLGSPGTTEAFF.

This clonotype occurred many times. The V call is TRBV5-1, the J call TRBJ2-2; possible D gene TRBD1, 5 bases. The V gene's germline CDR1 is SGHRS and CDR2 YFSETQ. The CDR3 loop spans 14 amino acids. The ends were cut back, 4 bases at V and 0 bases at J, with 7 bases in the middle. CDR3 sequence: CASSTGSNTGELFF. The CDR3 DNA reads as TGCGCCAGCAGCACAGGATCGAACACCGGGGAGCTGTTTTTT.

Comments on this clonotype: This CDR3 fails to terminate in the conserved phenylalanine or tryptophan, so it likely reflects a read error. The V gene is TRBV6-1, the J gene TRBJ2-2, with a tentative D call TRBD1 (5 bases). V was shortened by 0 bases and J by 6 bases, with 11 bases between the two germline ends. Germline loops: CDR1 MNHNS, CDR2 SASEGT. This CDR3 has 15 amino acids. CDR3 DNA: TGTGCCAGCAGTGAAGCGGTGACAGCCGCCGGGGAGCTGTTTCTT. Translated, it gives CASSEAVTAAGELFL.

The rearrangement uses TRBV20-1 and TRBJ1-1; D gene uncertain. V gave up 3 bases and J gave up 1 base, with 9 bases separating them. CDR1 and CDR2 from the germline V gene are DFQATT and SNEGSKA (reference sequence). The CDR3 totals 13 residues. The CDR3 loop reads CSASRFQNTEAFF. The CDR3 bases are TGCAGTGCTAGCAGGTTTCAGAACACTGAAGCTTTCTTT.